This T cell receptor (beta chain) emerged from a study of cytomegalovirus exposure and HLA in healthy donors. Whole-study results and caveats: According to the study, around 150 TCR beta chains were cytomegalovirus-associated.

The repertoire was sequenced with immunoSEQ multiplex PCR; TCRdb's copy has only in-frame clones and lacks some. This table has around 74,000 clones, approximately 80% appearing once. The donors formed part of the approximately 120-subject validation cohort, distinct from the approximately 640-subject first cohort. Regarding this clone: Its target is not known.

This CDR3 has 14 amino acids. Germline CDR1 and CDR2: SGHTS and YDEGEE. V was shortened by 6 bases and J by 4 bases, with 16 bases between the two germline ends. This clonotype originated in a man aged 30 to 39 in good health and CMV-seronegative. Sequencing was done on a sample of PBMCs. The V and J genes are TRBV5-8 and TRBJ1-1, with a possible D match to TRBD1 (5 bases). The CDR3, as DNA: TGTGCCAGCATCTTAACAGGTTTAGCCACTGAAGCTTTCTTT. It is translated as CASILTGLATEAFF.